Listed below are T cell receptor beta chains from one sample, sequenced in a study of T cells in localized non-small cell lung cancer. Generated by immunoSEQ multiplex PCR, the TCRdb table keeps only in-frame clones and is missing some. The sample comprises fewer than 90,000 clones, 70% to 90% of which are singletons, and more than 2.5% rests with the top ten. The source material was peripheral blood, sampled before any cancer treatment. The origin of the receptors is a man between 40 and 70 years old with stage I lung adenocarcinoma. Both conserved end residues are part of each CDR3. The D gene is left open where the match is weak. Expanded clones are given a class, and other clones once, few, many or no size at all.

cdr3_nt cdr3_aa d_call clone_size j_call v_call
TGTGCCAGCAGCCGTGGACTAGGACAGGGAACAGATACGCAGTATTTT CASSRGLGQGTDTQYF . . TRBJ2-3 TRBV7-9
TGTGCCACCAGCAGGACAGGGAATAGCAATCAGCCCCAGCATTTT CATSRTGNSNQPQHF TRBD1 . TRBJ1-5 TRBV15
TGTGCCAGCCGGTTTCGACAGGGGGCATCAGATACGCAGTATTTT CASRFRQGASDTQYF TRBD1 . TRBJ2-3 TRBV6-6
TGTGCCAGCAGCTTAATGGTAGAATCGGAAGCTTTCTTT CASSLMVESEAFF . . TRBJ1-1 TRBV7-3
TGTGCCATAGGTCGGGGGCGTGATCAGCCCCAGCATTTT CAIGRGRDQPQHF . . TRBJ1-5 TRBV15
TGTGCCAGCAGCCCCCGACAGGGGCCGAACACTGAAGCTTTCTTT CASSPRQGPNTEAFF TRBD1 . TRBJ1-1 TRBV7-9
TGTGCCATCCACCCTCAGGGCTCTAGCTATGGCTACACCTTC CAIHPQGSSYGYTF . . TRBJ1-2 TRBV6-6
TGCAGCGTTCGACAGACGGACAGGGTTTCTTCACCCCTCCACTTT CSVRQTDRVSSPLHF TRBD1 . TRBJ1-6 TRBV29-1
TGCGCCAGCAGCTTGTCCAGCGGGGGGGCCTCGGGCACAGATACGCAGTATTTT CASSLSSGGASGTDTQYF TRBD2 . TRBJ2-3 TRBV5-1
TGCGCCAGCAGAACGGCTCTCTCTGGGGCCAACGTCCTGACTTTC CASRTALSGANVLTF . . TRBJ2-6 TRBV5-1
TGTGCCAGCAGCCTTTCCGGCACCTCCTATAATTCACCCCTCCACTTT CASSLSGTSYNSPLHF . . TRBJ1-6 TRBV5-5
TGTGCCAGCAGCTTATATTCTTTGGCGGGGACCCAGTACTTC CASSLYSLAGTQYF . . TRBJ2-5 TRBV7-6
TGTGCCAGCAGCTTAGATGGGCGGACAGGGAGGTTTGTGGACATTCAGTACTTC CASSLDGRTGRFVDIQYF TRBD1 . TRBJ2-4 TRBV7-9
TGTGCCAGCAGCTTAGACGGGAGGGCCTTGGATGAGCAGTTCTTC CASSLDGRALDEQFF TRBD2 . TRBJ2-1 TRBV7-2
TGTGCCAGCAGGCCTGGGACAGGGGGCTCGGAGGAGACCCAGTACTTC CASRPGTGGSEETQYF TRBD1 . TRBJ2-5 TRBV2
TGTGCCAGCAGATCCGTGGGACAGGGGAAAAACATTCAGTACTTC CASRSVGQGKNIQYF TRBD1 . TRBJ2-4 TRBV2
TGTGCCTGGAGTGTAGGAGGGACGGAGACCCAGTACTTC CAWSVGGTETQYF . once TRBJ2-5 TRBV30
TGTGCCACGTCACCCGGGACAGGGGGCCTCACTGAAGCTTTCTTT CATSPGTGGLTEAFF TRBD1 . TRBJ1-1 TRBV15
TGTGCCAGCAGTTCTAGCAGGGTGACCGGAAACACCATATATTTT CASSSSRVTGNTIYF . . TRBJ1-3 TRBV7-2
TGTGCCACCAGCAGATTACCCTCTAGGATTTGGGAAGCTTTCTTT CATSRLPSRIWEAFF . few TRBJ1-1 TRBV15
TGTGCCAGCAGCCAAGTCTATTCCTACAATGAGCAGTTCTTC CASSQVYSYNEQFF . . TRBJ2-1 TRBV14
TGCGCCAGCAGCCAGAATGGACGTGACTCCAATGAGCAGTTCTTC CASSQNGRDSNEQFF . . TRBJ2-1 TRBV4-3